The 10 T cell receptor beta chains listed next were all sequenced from one sample in a study of shared clonotypes between healthy human individuals. Produced via immunoSEQ multiplex PCR; TCRdb's table is partial and in-frame only. The table lists roughly 1,100,000 clones, around 76% of them singletons, with about 1.5% in the top ten. The sample consisted of memory CD4+ T cells sorted from blood. Noted subset: CD45RA-negative fraction. Receptor source: a man between 18 and 29 years old in good health.

This chain connects TRBV30 to TRBJ2-5; a possible D gene is TRBD2 (5 bases). Deletions cut 2 bases from V and 5 bases from J, with 12 bases between. The CDR3 has 13 amino acids. Germline CDR1 reads GTSNPN; CDR2 reads SVGIG (reference sequence). CDR3 region: CAWSTKGGETQYF. For the CDR3, the DNA is TGTGCCTGGAGTACGAAAGGCGGGGAGACCCAGTACTTC.

The chain combines TRBV7-9 with TRBJ2-7; weak D call: TRBD2 (5 bases). This CDR3 has 13 amino acids. Germline V gene data show CDR1 as SEHNR and CDR2 as FQNEAQ (reference sequence). V lost 3 bases and J lost 3, with 9 bases in between. Written as DNA, the CDR3 is TGTGCCAGCAGCTTGCAAGGACTCTACGAGCAGTACTTC. Translating it yields CASSLQGLYEQYF. The whole variable domain, remainder taken from reference TRBV7-9 and TRBJ2-7, is DTGVSQNPRHKITKRGQNVTFRCDPISEHNRLYWYRQTLGQGPEFLTYFQNEAQLEKSRLLSDRFSAERPKGSFSTLEIQRTEQGDSAMYLCASSLQGLYEQYFGPGTRLTVT.

The chain has TRBV6-4 and TRBJ2-3; a possible D gene is TRBD2 (5 bases). Between the trimmed V and J ends, which lost 7 bases and 6 bases, there was a span of 14 bases. This CDR3 contains 13 residues. CDR1 and CDR2 (germline): MRHNA, SNTAGT. The CDR3 bases are TGTGCCAGCACTTCAGCGGTCCCCGATACGCAGTATTTT. It specifies CASTSAVPDTQYF.

The genes are TRBV6-6 and TRBJ2-7; D remains unclear. Trimming pared 5 bases from V and 3 bases from J, leaving 5 bases between. Germline CDR1 is MNHNY and CDR2 is SVGAGI (reference sequence). The CDR3 consists of 11 residues. The CDR3, as DNA: TGTGCCAGCAGTAAGGACTACGAGCAGTACTTC. It is translated as CASSKDYEQYF.

Concerning this clone: This may be a read error, as it is one base from a much larger clone. The same CDR3 arises from other DNA sequences in this sample as well. The chain recombines TRBV5-4 with TRBJ1-1; TRBD1 might be the D (5 bases). The CDR3 loop spans 13 amino acids. Germline V gene data show CDR1 as SGHNT and CDR2 as YYREEE (reference sequence). The ends were cut back, 2 bases at V and 1 base at J, with 6 bases in the middle. The CDR3 bases are TGTGCCAGCAGCTTCGACAGGAACACTGAAGCTTTCTTT. Protein product: CASSFDRNTEAFF.

The V gene is TRBV5-1, the J gene TRBJ1-3; D gene unclear. Between the trimmed V and J ends, which lost 0 bases and 0 bases, there was a span of 13 bases. This CDR3 comprises 17 residues. CDR1 is SGHRS, CDR2 YFSETQ, per germline. CDR3 in amino acids: CASSLGGPRGSGNTIYF. The CDR3 region has the DNA TGCGCCAGCAGCTTGGGTGGACCCCGGGGCTCTGGAAACACCATATATTTT.

Here the CDR3 DNA reads TGTGCCAGCAGTTGGGGAGGGGGCGAGGGTACTGAAGCTTTCTTT. It translates to CASSWGGGEGTEAFF. The chain employs TRBV27 and TRBJ1-1; 7 bases map to TRBD1. Germline CDR1 MNHEY, CDR2 SMNVEV (reference sequence). Unmatched junction bases numbered 10, after V lost 4 bases and J lost 5 bases. CDR3 length: 15 residues.

The chain links TRBV27 to TRBJ2-5; tentative D call: TRBD2 (6 bases). V was pared by 5 bases and J by 2 bases, with 15 bases between. Germline loops: CDR1 MNHEY, CDR2 SMNVEV (reference sequence). The CDR3 has 15 residues. The CDR3 nucleotides read TGTGCCAGCAGTCCACAGACTAGAGGGCAAGAGACCCAGTACTTC. It specifies CASSPQTRGQETQYF.

The chain recombines TRBV5-1 with TRBJ1-5, with D possibly TRBD1 on 6 matching bases. Germline assignment: CDR1 SGHRS and CDR2 YFSETQ. Trimming removed 3 bases at V and 4 bases at J, with 8 bases between. The CDR3 runs to 13 residues. This CDR3 reads CASSYTGNQPQHF. The CDR3 nucleotides read TGCGCCAGCAGCTATACAGGGAATCAGCCCCAGCATTTT.

This clone was counted once. The V call is TRBV5-1, the J call TRBJ2-3, with 8 nucleotides matching TRBD2. Germline loops: CDR1 SGHRS, CDR2 YFSETQ. The junction had 4 bases not matched to a gene; V was cut back by 4 bases and J by 3 bases. CDR3 length equals 14 residues. CDR3 DNA: TGCGCCAGCAGCCCGGGACTAGAGACAGATACGCAGTATTTT. Amino acids: CASSPGLETDTQYF. Drawing the rest from reference TRBV5-1 and TRBJ2-3, the complete variable domain is KAGVTQTPRYLIKTRGQQVTLSCSPISGHRSVSWYQQTPGQGLQFLFEYFSETQRNKGNFPGRFSGRQFSNSRSEMNVSTLELGDSALYLCASSPGLETDTQYFGPGTRLTVL.